Below are 5 T cell receptor beta chains sequenced from a single sample in a study of T cell clonality in common variable immunodeficiency. General study findings and limits: Common variable immunodeficiency TCR beta sequences reportedly had fewer deletions and N-nucleotide insertions.

These receptors' targets are unknown. Assay used: immunoSEQ multiplex PCR; TCRdb lists only in-frame clones, some missing. The sample holds just over 20,000 clones, and no clone turns up only once. What was sequenced was peripheral blood mononuclear cells. Receptor source: a human donor with common variable immunodeficiency.

This clone was found many times. Read data end 3 residues before the CDR3 end; the end is taken from the germline J gene. The rearrangement joins TRBV5-1 to TRBJ2-7; unclear D gene. CDR1 and CDR2 (germline): SGHRS, YFSETQ. The V gene lost 1 base and the J gene lost 2 bases, with 13 bases spanning the gap. This CDR3 comprises 15 residues. The CDR3 reads CASSLLSGTAYEQYF. The CDR3 bases that were read are TGCGCCAGCAGCTTGCTTTCAGGTACGGCCTACGAG.

This clone was observed at least ten times. The sequenced CDR3 bases are TGTGCCAGCAGCCCGCGGGACTTCTATAATTCACCC. Protein product: CASSPRDFYNSP. The entire CDR3 protein is CASSPRDFYNSPLHF. The V gene is TRBV14, the J gene TRBJ1-6; TRBD1 is a possible D gene (5 bases). Coverage ceases 3 residues before the CDR3 finishes, and the germline J gene fills in the end. Germline assignment: CDR1 SGHDN and CDR2 FVKESK. The CDR3 contains 15 residues. V was cut by 4 bases and J by 3 bases, with 10 bases left in between.

This clone was recorded at least ten times. The DNA ends 3 residues before the CDR3 does, and the rest of the CDR3 is filled in from the germline J gene. The gene calls are TRBV20-1 and TRBJ2-3, with 8 bases fitting TRBD2. The CDR3 consists of 16 residues. The ends lost 0 bases at V and 3 bases at J; junction bases unmatched: 8. The germline CDR1 and CDR2 sequences are DFQATT and SNEGSKA (reference sequence). The DNA read from the CDR3 is TGCAGTGCTAGAGATCCGGGGGGGCCGAGTACAGATACG. Its protein product is CSARDPGGPSTDT. The full CDR3 is CSARDPGGPSTDTQYF.

This clone occurred many times. Read coverage stops 3 residues before the CDR3 terminus; the germline J gene supplies the remainder. The chain has TRBV29-1 and TRBJ2-7; 15 bases are a match to TRBD2. CDR1 and CDR2 from the germline V gene are SQVTM and ANQGSEA. Trimming removed 1 base from V and 4 bases from J; junction bases left unmatched: 2. This CDR3 spans 15 amino acids. The DNA read from the CDR3 is TGCAGCGTTGAAGGAGGACTAGCGGGGGGGTACGAG. Translating it yields CSVEGGLAGGYE. The full CDR3 is CSVEGGLAGGYEQYF.

This clone appeared many times. The read ends 3 residues before the CDR3 terminus; that terminus is restored from the germline J gene. This rearrangement joins TRBV2 to TRBJ1-1, with D perhaps matching TRBD1 (5 bases). Trimming cost V 5 bases and J 2 bases, with 9 bases left between them. Germline CDR1 is SNHLY and CDR2 is FYNNEI. The CDR3 is 13 amino acids. CDR3 in amino acids: CASSWGPNTEAFF. The DNA read from the CDR3 is TGTGCCAGCAGTTGGGGCCCTAACACTGAA.